One and the same sample provided the 23 T cell receptor beta chains below, sequenced in a study of response to subunit inactivated influenza vaccine. TCRdb used MiXCR to reprocess the RT-PCR reads, holding one entry per CDR3 protein. Counted here are more than 550,000 distinct CDR3 sequences, approximately 12% occurring once; the ten biggest clones make up roughly 10%. The sample here was PBMCs from blood, taken on the day of vaccination. Every receptor here comes from a man aged 45 to 65 who received an inactivated influenza vaccine.

This clonotype was recorded at least ten times. The chain joins TRBV6-2 or TRBV6-3 to TRBJ1-1; D gene ambiguous. Per germline, CDR1 MNHEY and CDR2 SVGEGT. CDR3 length: 18 residues. V was shortened by 0 bases and J by 0 bases, with 17 bases between the two germline ends. The CDR3 region is CASSYSTRGRSMNTEAFF. The DNA of the CDR3 is TGTGCCAGCAGTTACTCGACTAGAGGGCGATCCATGAACACTGAAGCTTTCTTT.

For the CDR3, the DNA is TGTGCCAGCAGGGGTCTGGGCGAGCAGTACTTC. It is translated as CASRGLGEQYF. The rearrangement uses TRBV7-9 and TRBJ2-7; D ambiguous. Germline V gene lookup returns CDR1 SEHNR and CDR2 FQNEAQ (reference sequence). V was clipped by 6 bases and J by 6 bases, with 9 bases between them. CDR3 size: 11 residues.

The chain is built from TRBV6-5 and TRBJ2-7; TRBD2 might be the D (5 bases). The ends were cut back, 0 bases at V and 2 bases at J, with 11 bases in the middle. The length of the CDR3 is 15 residues. In germline, CDR1 is MNHEY, CDR2 SVGAGI. CDR3 DNA sequence: TGTGCCAGCAGTTACTCTTTCGCGGGTACCTACGAGCAGTACTTC. Amino acids: CASSYSFAGTYEQYF.

This clonotype was detected only a few times. The chain has TRBV7-9 and TRBJ2-3; D may be TRBD2 (6 bases). The germline V and J ends were trimmed by 3 bases and 4 bases, with 11 bases remaining between them. The germline CDR1 and CDR2 sequences are SEHNR and FQNEAQ (reference sequence). The CDR3 covers 14 residues. CDR3 bases: TGTGCCAGCAGCTTCATCGGGGGAGCAGATACGCAGTATTTT. Translating it yields CASSFIGGADTQYF.

This clonotype was recorded a few times. Written as DNA, the CDR3 is TGTGCCAGTAGTATGGGCAGGAGCTATGGCTACACCTTC. Its protein is CASSMGRSYGYTF. The chain is built from TRBV19 and TRBJ1-2; D gene unclear. Germline assignment: CDR1 LNHDA and CDR2 SQIVND (reference sequence). The CDR3 contains 13 residues. Trimming removed 3 bases at V and 4 bases at J, with 9 bases between.

Only a few counts were recorded for this clonotype. The chain uses TRBV20-1 and TRBJ2-1, with D maybe TRBD2 (6 bases). V lost 0 bases to trimming and J lost 0 bases, with 15 bases between them. The CDR3 has 17 amino acids. Per the germline V gene, CDR1 is DFQATT and CDR2 is SNEGSKA (reference sequence). The DNA for the CDR3 is TGCAGTGCTAGAGATGGAGGGCCTCGGGGCTCCTACAATGAGCAGTTCTTC. Its translation is CSARDGGPRGSYNEQFF.

This clonotype was seen only a few times. The chain recombines TRBV6-5 with TRBJ2-2; weak D call: TRBD2 (7 bases). This CDR3 contains 15 residues. V lost 0 bases to trimming and J lost 6 bases, with 11 bases between them. Per germline, CDR1 MNHEY and CDR2 SVGAGI. CDR3 nucleotide sequence: TGTGCCAGCAGTTACTCCGGCGGGGGCGCCGGGGAGCTGTTTTTT. This sequence encodes CASSYSGGGAGELFF.

This clonotype occurred once. The rearrangement links TRBV6-1 to TRBJ2-1, with D tentatively TRBD1 or TRBD2 (6 bases each). The CDR3 is made up of 13 amino acids. V lost 4 bases to trimming and J lost 10 bases, with 14 bases between them. CDR1 is MNHNS and CDR2 is SASEGT in the germline V gene. The CDR3 here is CASSGEGGLEQFF. DNA of the CDR3: TGTGCCAGCAGTGGAGAGGGGGGTCTGGAGCAGTTCTTC.

The CDR3: CASSLVPGPNTEAFF. DNA for the CDR3: TGTGCCAGCAGCTTAGTTCCAGGGCCGAACACTGAAGCTTTCTTT. The rearrangement joins TRBV11-3 to TRBJ1-1; a possible D gene is TRBD1 (5 bases). Germline V lookup: CDR1 SGHNT, CDR2 YENEEA. Trimming pared 1 base from V and 1 base from J, leaving 10 bases between. The CDR3 spans 15 residues.

This chain links TRBV28 with TRBJ2-7; no firm D call. The CDR3 covers 11 residues. The germline V gene encodes CDR1 MDHEN and CDR2 SYDVKM. Between the trimmed V and J ends, which lost 3 bases and 6 bases, there was a span of 6 bases. In nucleotides, the CDR3 is TGTGCCAGCAGTTTCCCCCTCGAGCAGTACTTC. Its translation: CASSFPLEQYF.

This clonotype turned up a few times. The chain carries TRBV27 and TRBJ2-7, with 9 bases fitting TRBD2. The ends lost 8 bases at V and 0 bases at J; junction bases unmatched: 5. This CDR3 is built from 14 residues. Germline CDR1 MNHEY, CDR2 SMNVEV (reference sequence). CDR3 protein: CASAPSGVSYEQYF. The CDR3 DNA reads as TGTGCCAGCGCACCTAGCGGGGTCTCCTACGAGCAGTACTTC.

This sequence joins TRBV20-1 and TRBJ2-6; no clear D. In germline, CDR1 is DFQATT, CDR2 SNEGSKA (reference sequence). This CDR3 spans 16 amino acids. V was cut by 6 bases and J by 4 bases, with 19 bases left in between. DNA for the CDR3: TGCAGTGCGACAAGGCCGTCCCTCCCCGGGGCCAACGTCCTGACTTTC. Translated: CSATRPSLPGANVLTF.

Comments on this clonotype: A much larger clone sits a single nucleotide away, making a read error possible. This chain uses TRBV12-3 or TRBV12-4 with TRBJ2-7; D unclear. V lost 5 bases and J 0 bases, leaving 5 bases between the germline ends. This CDR3 spans 12 amino acids. Here the CDR3 reads CASSMGSYEQYF. Here the CDR3 DNA reads TGTGCCAGCAGTATGGGCTCCTACGAGCAGTACTTC.

This clonotype has a count of ten or more. The chain couples TRBV5-1 to TRBJ2-3; D gene ambiguous. The CDR3 is 13 residues long. Germline lookup yields CDR1 SGHRS and CDR2 YFSETQ. Trimming shortened V by 2 bases and J by 2 bases, and 6 bases separated the two germline ends. The CDR3 spells CASSFENTDTQYF. The CDR3, as DNA: TGCGCCAGCAGCTTCGAAAACACAGATACGCAGTATTTT.

This clonotype was detected only a few times. The chain recombines TRBV7-2 with TRBJ1-2; D gene unclear. CDR1 and CDR2 (germline): SGHTA, FQGNSA. V lost 1 base and J lost 4, with 10 bases in between. CDR3 length: 14 amino acids. The CDR3 DNA follows: TGTGCCAGCAGCTTAGATCGTTGGAGCTATGGCTACACCTTC. Protein product: CASSLDRWSYGYTF.

This clonotype showed up just a few times. This rearrangement joins TRBV20-1 to TRBJ2-3; D uncertain. V was clipped by 1 base and J by 4 bases, with 9 bases between them. CDR3 size: 13 residues. Per the germline V gene, CDR1 is DFQATT and CDR2 is SNEGSKA (reference sequence). CDR3: CSARVGTSDTQYF. DNA for the CDR3: TGCAGTGCTAGAGTAGGAACGTCAGATACGCAGTATTTT.

The chain links TRBV28 to TRBJ2-5, with D unclear. Trimming cost V 6 bases and J 7 bases, with 15 bases left between them. CDR1 is MDHEN and CDR2 is SYDVKM in the germline V gene. This CDR3 region has 13 residues. Written as DNA, the CDR3 is TGTGCCAGCAGCCTGACAAGTTTGGGGACCCAGTACTTC. Its protein product is CASSLTSLGTQYF.

This clonotype has just a few counts. The CDR3 region is CASSLGLVRRNTGELFF. In nucleotides, the CDR3 is TGTGCCAGCAGCTTAGGTTTGGTCAGGAGGAACACCGGGGAGCTGTTTTTT. This chain links TRBV13 with TRBJ2-2; D ambiguous. The V end was cut by 0 bases, the J end by 1 base, with 12 bases between. CDR1 is PRHDT, CDR2 FYEKMQ, per germline (reference sequence). The CDR3 spans 17 residues.

The chain employs TRBV4-1 and TRBJ2-5, with 9 bases lining up with TRBD1. The CDR3 contains 17 residues. The J segment lost 2 bases and the V segment lost 0 bases, leaving 7 bases of the junction unmatched. Germline CDR1 is MGHRA and CDR2 is YSYEKL. The CDR3 loop reads CASSQDMTGGFQETQYF. The DNA for the CDR3 is TGCGCCAGCAGCCAAGATATGACAGGGGGATTTCAAGAGACCCAGTACTTC.

This clonotype was counted a few times. V usage is TRBV12-3 or TRBV12-4 and J usage is TRBJ2-7; no reliable D call. The CDR3 has 15 residues. Trimming took off 2 bases at V and 7 bases at J, with 18 bases between the two ends. The CDR3 spells CASSLNRAYYEEQYF. The CDR3 DNA sequence: TGTGCCAGCAGTTTAAATAGGGCATACTACGAGGAGCAGTACTTC.

The J gene is TRBJ2-5, the V gene TRBV7-9, with D perhaps TRBD2 (5 bases). The CDR3 consists of 14 residues. The V end was cut by 2 bases, the J end by 0 bases, with 7 bases between. Germline V CDR1 and CDR2: SEHNR, FQNEAQ (reference sequence). The CDR3 nucleotides are TGTGCCAGCAGCTTACGAGGGTACCAAGAGACCCAGTACTTC. Translation: CASSLRGYQETQYF.

The V gene is TRBV24-1, the J gene TRBJ2-7; D is possibly TRBD1 (6 bases). The CDR3 spans 14 residues. With 3 bases removed from V and 3 bases from J, the gap between germline ends came to 11 bases. Germline CDR1 and CDR2: KGHDR and SFDVKD. CDR3 nucleotides: TGTGCCACCAGTGATGGGACACTGAGCTACGAGCAGTACTTC. The encoded protein is CATSDGTLSYEQYF.

V usage is TRBV20-1 and J usage is TRBJ2-7; TRBD1 aligns across 11 bases. J gave up 6 bases and V 4 bases, and 5 bases lay outside the gene matches. CDR3 length: 13 amino acids. Germline CDR1 is DFQATT and CDR2 is SNEGSKA (reference sequence). CDR3 DNA sequence: TGCAGTGCTACGGACAGGGGGCGGTCCGAGCAGTACTTC. This translates into CSATDRGRSEQYF.